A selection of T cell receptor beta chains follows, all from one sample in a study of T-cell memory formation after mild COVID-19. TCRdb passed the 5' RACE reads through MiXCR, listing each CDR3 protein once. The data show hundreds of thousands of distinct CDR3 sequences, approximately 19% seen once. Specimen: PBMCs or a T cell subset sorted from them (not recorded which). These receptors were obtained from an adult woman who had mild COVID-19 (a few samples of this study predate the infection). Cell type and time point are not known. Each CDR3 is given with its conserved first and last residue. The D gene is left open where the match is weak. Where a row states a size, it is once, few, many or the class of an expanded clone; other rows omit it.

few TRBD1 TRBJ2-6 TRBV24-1 TGTGCCACCAGTGATTCAGCCGGGACAGGGGCACTCTCTGGGGCCAACGTCCTGACTTTC CATSDSAGTGALSGANVLTF
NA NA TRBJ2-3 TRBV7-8 TGTGCCAGCAGCCCAAAACGGTTGGCTAGCACAGATACGCAGTATTTT CASSPKRLASTDTQYF
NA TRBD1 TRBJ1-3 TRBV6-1 TGTGCCAGCAGTCTTCACAGGGGGCGGTCTGGAAACACCATATATTTT CASSLHRGRSGNTIYF
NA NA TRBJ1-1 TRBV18 TGTGCCAGCTCACCACCTCTTGGACGGGCCGAAGCTTTCTTT CASSPPLGRAEAFF
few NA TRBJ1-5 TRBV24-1 TGTGCCACCAGTGATTTCAGGACGGGCAATCAGCCCCAGCATTTT CATSDFRTGNQPQHF
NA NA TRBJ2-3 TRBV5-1 TGCGCCAGCAGCTCTACTAGCCAGGGAACGCAGTATTTT CASSSTSQGTQYF
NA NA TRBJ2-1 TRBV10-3 TGTGCCATCCGACGGTTAGGGTCCTACAATGAGCAGTTCTTC CAIRRLGSYNEQFF
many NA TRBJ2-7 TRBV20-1 TGCAGTGCTAGCCCCGAAACCTACGAGCAGTACTTC CSASPETYEQYF
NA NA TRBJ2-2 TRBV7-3 TGTGCCAGCAGCCGGCTGGGGGGCGCGAACGGGGAGCTGTTTTTT CASSRLGGANGELFF
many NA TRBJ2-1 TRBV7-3 TGTGCCAGCAGCCCCGAGGGCCCCTACAATGAGCAGTTCTTC CASSPEGPYNEQFF
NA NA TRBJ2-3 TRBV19 TGTGCCAGTAGGCGTACAAATTCGGGGGATACGCAGTATTTT CASRRTNSGDTQYF
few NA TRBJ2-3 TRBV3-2 TGTGCCAGCACAGATACGCAGTATTTT CASTDTQYF
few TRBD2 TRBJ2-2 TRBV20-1 TGCAGTGCTAGAGGGCAGACATTGGGGTCTAGCGGGAGTTGGACCGGGGAGCTGTTTTTT CSARGQTLGSSGSWTGELFF